These 16 T cell receptor beta chains were sequenced from one sample in a study of glioma-infiltrating T cells. Using RNA template, CDR3s of TCR alpha and beta were amplified with iRepertoire arm-PCR. TCRdb used MiXCR to reprocess the multiplex PCR reads, holding one entry per CDR3 protein. Among some 120,000 distinct CDR3 sequences, roughly 25% were seen once, and the ten largest hold 13% to 15%. The sample taken for sequencing was glioma tissue, nonneoplastic brain tissue, or PBMCs (not recorded which). Receptor source: a human donor with low-grade glioma or glioblastoma, undergoing nonglioma brain surgery, or in good health (not recorded which).

This clonotype was seen at least ten times. The rearrangement uses TRBV7-2 and TRBJ2-3; no definite D call. The CDR3 covers 13 residues. V was shortened by 1 base and J by 5 bases, with 7 bases between the two germline ends. Germline V CDR1 and CDR2: SGHTA, FQGNSA. The CDR3 protein is CASSLGIQDTQYF. In nucleotides, the CDR3 is TGTGCCAGCAGCTTAGGGATCCAAGATACGCAGTATTTT.

At least ten counts were recorded for this clonotype. J is TRBJ1-2 and V is TRBV20-1, with 7 bases identical to TRBD1. V shed 5 bases and J 2 bases; nucleotides not matched to a gene: 8. This CDR3 is built from 14 residues. Germline CDR1 and CDR2: DFQATT and SNEGSKA (reference sequence). CDR3 sequence (DNA): TGCAGTGCTCTAGCGGCCAGGGGGAACTATGGCTACACCTTC. Amino acid sequence: CSALAARGNYGYTF.

This chain connects TRBV5-5 to TRBJ2-1; 11 bases are shared with TRBD2. Germline loops: CDR1 SGHKS, CDR2 YYEKEE (reference sequence). J lost 9 bases, V lost 1 base, and 3 bases had no gene match. CDR3 length: 14 amino acids. This CDR3 reads CASSLLSGRGEQFF. The CDR3 DNA reads TGTGCCAGCAGCTTGCTTAGCGGGAGGGGTGAGCAGTTCTTC.

Ten or more counts support this clonotype. CDR3 sequence (DNA): TGTGCCAGCAGCTTCCGGACAGGTGTCACTGAAGCTTTCTTT. It specifies CASSFRTGVTEAFF. The chain carries TRBV5-4 and TRBJ1-1, with 7 bases identical to TRBD1. Germline lookup yields CDR1 SGHNT and CDR2 YYREEE (reference sequence). J lost 4 bases, V lost 2 bases, and 5 bases had no gene match. CDR3 length: 14 amino acids.

V is TRBV4-1 and J is TRBJ2-7; the match to TRBD1 covers 9 bases. The CDR3 loop spans 15 amino acids. Trimming took 2 bases from V and 5 from J; bases not matched to a gene: 7. Germline-derived CDR1 and CDR2 are MGHRA and YSYEKL. This chain's CDR3 is CASSQLTGGGDEQYF. CDR3 coding DNA: TGCGCCAGCAGCCAACTGACAGGGGGAGGCGACGAGCAGTACTTC.

This clonotype was observed many times. The chain joins TRBV20-1 to TRBJ2-3; 12 bases line up with TRBD2. Germline CDR1 is DFQATT and CDR2 is SNEGSKA (reference sequence). J gave up 5 bases and V 0 bases, and 6 bases lay outside the gene matches. This CDR3 comprises 16 residues. CDR3 sequence: CSARDRLAGVIDTQYF. The CDR3, as DNA: TGCAGTGCTAGAGATAGACTAGCGGGAGTCATAGATACGCAGTATTTT.

In this sample, this clonotype turned up many times. The CDR3 DNA reads TGCGCCAGCAGCTTGTTAGGAGCGGTCACTGAAGCTTTCTTT. Encoded protein: CASSLLGAVTEAFF. The gene calls are TRBV5-1 and TRBJ1-1; D gene uncertain. The CDR3 is 14 amino acids. Trimming cost V 1 base and J 4 bases, with 11 bases left between them. Germline V gene sequence: CDR1 SGHRS, CDR2 YFSETQ.

This clonotype was found many times. The chain carries TRBV7-2 and TRBJ2-3; possible D gene TRBD2, 6 bases. V was clipped by 5 bases and J by 0 bases, with 12 bases between them. CDR3 length: 15 amino acids. CDR1 and CDR2 from the germline V gene are SGHTA and FQGNSA. The CDR3 nucleotides read TGTGCCAGCAGCGCGGACTATCTTAGCACAGATACGCAGTATTTT. Translating it yields CASSADYLSTDTQYF.

As to this clonotype: A much larger clone sits a single nucleotide away, making a read error possible. This chain links TRBV4-3 with TRBJ2-5; D gene unclear. There are 13 residues in the CDR3. Germline values: CDR1 LGHNA, CDR2 YSLEER. CDR3: CASSQDTQGTQYF. DNA for the CDR3: TGCGCCAGCAGCCAAGACACTCAAGGGACCCAGTACTTC.

This clonotype occurred many times. The chain is built from TRBV7-2 and TRBJ2-2; 9 bases are a match to TRBD2. Trimming cost V 3 bases and J 0 bases; bases outside gene matches: 8. This CDR3 has 18 amino acids. Germline assignment: CDR1 SGHTA and CDR2 FQGNSA. The DNA for the CDR3 is TGTGCCAGCAGCTTGAGGGTTGGACTAGCGACGAACACCGGGGAGCTGTTTTTT. Encoded protein: CASSLRVGLATNTGELFF.

This clonotype was counted ten times or more. This sequence joins TRBV12-3 or TRBV12-4 and TRBJ1-5; TRBD1 matches 9 bases. With V trimmed by 6 bases and J by 6 bases, 6 bases remained unmatched. The CDR3 contains 14 residues. The DNA of the CDR3 is TGTGCCAGCAGGGGACAGGGCGGTCGTCAGCCCCAGCATTTT. It translates to CASRGQGGRQPQHF.

The chain couples TRBV30 to TRBJ2-1, with D unclear. Germline-derived CDR1 and CDR2 are GTSNPN and SVGIG (reference sequence). The CDR3 is 11 residues long. The V and J ends lost 0 bases and 6 bases respectively, with 3 bases between them. CDR3 DNA: TGTGCCTGGAGTGTCGCCAATGAGCAGTTCTTC. Residues: CAWSVANEQFF. The whole variable domain, filled in from reference TRBV30 and TRBJ2-1, reads SQTIHQWPATLVQPVGSPLSLECTVEGTSNPNLYWYRQAAGRGLQLLFYSVGIGQISSEVPQNLSASRPQDRQFILSSKKLLLSDSGFYLCAWSVANEQFFGPGTRLTVL.

This clonotype has ten or more counts. The chain links TRBV19 to TRBJ1-2; D remains unclear. The ends were cut back, 2 bases at V and 2 bases at J, with 9 bases in the middle. The CDR3 has 14 residues. From germline, CDR1 is LNHDA and CDR2 SQIVND (reference sequence). The CDR3 sequence: CASSIPGLNYGYTF. CDR3 nucleotides: TGTGCCAGTAGTATACCCGGTCTAAACTATGGCTACACCTTC.

This clonotype was seen only a few times. This sequence joins TRBV5-1 and TRBJ2-7; no clear D. V lost 2 bases, J lost 5 bases, and 11 bases lay in between. The germline V gene encodes CDR1 SGHRS and CDR2 YFSETQ. The CDR3 covers 13 residues. Here the CDR3 reads CASSFAGLDEQYF. CDR3 DNA sequence: TGCGCCAGCAGCTTTGCAGGCCTGGACGAGCAGTACTTC.

To note about this clonotype: A much larger clone differs by one base, so this may be a read error. V and J are TRBV7-2 and TRBJ2-5, with D perhaps TRBD2 (5 bases). CDR3 size: 15 residues. Germline assignment: CDR1 SGHTA and CDR2 FQGNSA. The CDR3 DNA is TGTGCCAGCCGCTTTGGCGGGTATCCTCAAGAGACCCAGTACTTC. This translates into CASRFGGYPQETQYF.

In its sample, this clonotype was seen many times. The rearrangement uses TRBV28 and TRBJ1-4; D is possibly TRBD1 (6 bases). The CDR3 contains 15 residues. Germline V CDR1 and CDR2: MDHEN, SYDVKM. With 7 bases removed from V and 10 bases from J, the gap between germline ends came to 22 bases. The CDR3 region is CASKRDASGVGKLFF. For the CDR3, the DNA is TGTGCCAGCAAACGGGACGCTTCAGGGGTCGGAAAACTGTTTTTT. Combining the CDR3 with reference TRBV28 and TRBJ1-4 gives the whole variable domain DVKVTQSSRYLVKRTGEKVFLECVQDMDHENMFWYRQDPGLGLRLIYFSYDVKMKEKGDIPEGYSVSREKKERFSLILESASTNQTSMYLCASKRDASGVGKLFFGSGTQLSVL.